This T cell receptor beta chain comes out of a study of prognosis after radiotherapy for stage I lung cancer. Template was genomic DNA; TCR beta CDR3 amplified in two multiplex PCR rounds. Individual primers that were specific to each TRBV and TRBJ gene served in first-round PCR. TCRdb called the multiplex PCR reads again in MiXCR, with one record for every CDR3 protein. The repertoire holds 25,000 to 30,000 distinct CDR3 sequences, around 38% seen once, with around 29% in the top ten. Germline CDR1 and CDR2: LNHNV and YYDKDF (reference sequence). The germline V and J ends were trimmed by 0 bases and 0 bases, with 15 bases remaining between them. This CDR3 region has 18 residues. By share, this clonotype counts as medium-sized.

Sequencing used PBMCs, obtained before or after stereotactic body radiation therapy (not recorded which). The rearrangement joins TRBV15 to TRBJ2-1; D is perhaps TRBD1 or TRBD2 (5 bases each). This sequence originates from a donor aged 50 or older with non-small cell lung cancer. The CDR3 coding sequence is TGTGCCACCAGCAGAGATCGACACGCAGGGAGCTCCTACAATGAGCAGTTCTTC. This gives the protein CATSRDRHAGSSYNEQFF.